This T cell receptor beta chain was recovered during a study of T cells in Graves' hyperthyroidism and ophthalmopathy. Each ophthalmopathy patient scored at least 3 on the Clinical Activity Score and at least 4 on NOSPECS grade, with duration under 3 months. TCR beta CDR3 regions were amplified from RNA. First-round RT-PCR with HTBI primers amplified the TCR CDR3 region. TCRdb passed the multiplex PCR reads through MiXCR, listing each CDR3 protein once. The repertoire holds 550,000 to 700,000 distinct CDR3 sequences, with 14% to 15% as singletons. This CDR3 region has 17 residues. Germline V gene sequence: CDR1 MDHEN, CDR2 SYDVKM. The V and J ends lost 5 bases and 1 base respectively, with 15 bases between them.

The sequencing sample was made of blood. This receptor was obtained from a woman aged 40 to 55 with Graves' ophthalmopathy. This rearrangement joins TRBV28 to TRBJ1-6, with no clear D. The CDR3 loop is CASSAQFLGSYNSPLHF. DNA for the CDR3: TGTGCCAGCAGTGCCCAATTCCTTGGGTCCTATAATTCACCCCTCCACTTT.